These 5 T cell receptor beta chains share one sample of origin, sequenced in a study of blood T cell repertoires in COVID-19. Method: immunoSEQ multiplex PCR; TCRdb's copy keeps in-frame clones and lacks some. The sample lists 400,000 to 550,000 clones, 70% to 90% occurring once. Material for sequencing was PBMCs or T cells enriched from blood (not recorded which). These receptors came from a woman aged 18-29 years with acute COVID-19.

The gene calls are TRBV5-1 and TRBJ2-5; D possibly corresponds to TRBD1 (5 bases). The CDR3 covers 14 residues. CDR1 SGHRS and CDR2 YFSETQ come from the germline V gene. With 0 bases removed from V and 2 bases from J, the gap between germline ends came to 8 bases. CDR3 amino acids: CASSLGQKQETQYF. CDR3 nucleotides: TGCGCCAGCAGCTTGGGACAGAAACAAGAGACCCAGTACTTC.

The rearrangement links TRBV11-3 to TRBJ2-2; 7 bases fit TRBD1. Germline V lookup: CDR1 SGHNT, CDR2 YENEEA. With 5 bases clipped from V and 5 bases from J, the junction kept 8 bases outside the gene matches. The length of the CDR3 is 15 residues. This chain's CDR3 is CASSRGGYETGELFF. The CDR3, as DNA: TGTGCCAGCAGCCGAGGGGGCTATGAAACCGGGGAGCTGTTTTTT.

V usage is TRBV7-9 and J usage is TRBJ1-5, with 9 positions matching TRBD1. The V gene's germline CDR1 is SEHNR and CDR2 FQNEAQ (reference sequence). Trimming took 2 bases from V and 6 from J; bases not matched to a gene: 8. The CDR3 contains 16 residues. CDR3 coding DNA: TGTGCCAGCAGCTTAACCCGACAGGGGGAAGGTCAGCCCCAGCATTTT. This translates into CASSLTRQGEGQPQHF.

The chain couples TRBV7-8 to TRBJ2-7; D may be TRBD2 (6 bases). Germline CDR1 SGHVS, CDR2 FQNEAQ. V was shortened by 10 bases and J by 6 bases, with 19 bases between the two germline ends. This CDR3 is built from 13 residues. CDR3 bases: TGTGCCACCAATGTCGCGGGACGAAGCGAGCAGTACTTC. Its translation: CATNVAGRSEQYF.

The V gene is TRBV19, the J gene TRBJ2-5; TRBD2 matches 7 bases. J gave up 3 bases and V 4 bases, and 2 bases lay outside the gene matches. From germline, CDR1 is LNHDA and CDR2 SQIVND (reference sequence). The CDR3 extends over 13 amino acids. CDR3 residues: CASSNAGEETQYF. CDR3 in DNA: TGTGCCAGTAGTAACGCGGGGGAAGAGACCCAGTACTTC.